This T cell receptor (beta chain) was retrieved from a study of neurological immune-mediated disorders (dated by TCRdb to about 2019). A note on the overall study: The study compared peripheral blood TCR-beta repertoires of HTLV-I-associated myelopathy (HAM/TSP) patients, multiple sclerosis patients and healthy controls using UMI-based sequencing. The cohort was made up of about 65 subjects, consisting of around 14 HAM/TSP patients, 35 or so multiple sclerosis patients and 20 healthy controls. The roughly 110 TCR-beta libraries covered PBMC samples along with longitudinal samples, technical triplicates, and paired sorted CD4+ and CD8+ T-cell subsets.

This clonotype has just a few counts. Its binding antigen is unknown. Base qualities were left out, and no much larger clone turns up one base away. On the study overall, not on this receptor specifically: Expanded clones from different subjects shared no identical CDR3 amino acid sequences, which suggests that TCR-beta repertoires were private in all groups. TCR clonal expansion was greatest in HAM/TSP patients and smallest in MS patients, who ranked below even healthy controls.

Blood bank volunteers in Maryland, USA served as the healthy controls. For unsorted PBMC libraries, 2 million PBMCs were used after storage in RNAlater at -80 degrees C until RNA extraction. PBMCs were separated from peripheral blood using Ficoll-Hypaque density gradient centrifugation and then cryopreserved in liquid nitrogen. To synthesize cDNA, template-switch 5'RACE was performed with a primer carrying a 10-nucleotide random unique molecular identifier so that each TCR transcript was tagged. Each sequencing run produced over 170 million TCR-beta sequences covering 15-18 subjects. The RNeasy kit was used to extract total RNA. TCR-beta VDJ regions were amplified with primers for the TCR constant region and the 5'RACE anchor, using the KAPA Real-time Library Amplification kit. Sample indexes and Illumina adaptors were added in a first PCR, and a second PCR then increased library yield. After Ampure bead purification, the roughly 650 bp TCR product was size-selected on a 2% E-gel SizeSelection system. Before pooling, library quality was checked on a Bioanalyzer, concentration was measured with Qubit, and libraries were quantified with the Kapa Library Quantification kit. Paired-end 2 x 150 bp sequencing of the libraries was performed on an Illumina HiSeq 2500. To increase sequence diversity, roughly 24-31% phiX was spiked into each library pool. The original methods were these. The UMI-based MiGEC pipeline processed quality-filtered reads and removed over 75% of raw TCR sequences during error correction. VDJ genes were aligned to IMGT germline references, and each clonotype was defined by a unique CDR3 amino acid sequence together with V-J genes. Clonal expansion, Shannon diversity, and CDR3 relatedness (CalcPairwiseDistances, ClusterSamples) were evaluated with VDJtools, and phylogenetic trees were built with CLCbio workbench. A clone was classed as expanded if it had 8 or more unique UMIs, a cutoff based on coefficient-of-variation modelling across technical triplicates. Using fastp at Q25 and MiXCR, TCRdb reprocessed the public reads and kept productive beta chains. Here each entry gathers all rows of one CDR3 protein and keeps the most common genes and DNA. TCRdb's processing, not the study's, gives the V and J calls here. For this sample there are around 78,000 distinct CDR3 sequences; roughly 18% appear just once. Clones ranked in the top ten supply roughly 14% of the sample.

Taken from cysteine to phenylalanine, the CDR3 has 16 residues. Solely the CDR3 DNA is kept, with 48 bases framed from the first base. The germline V gene specifies KGHSH as CDR1 and LQKENI as CDR2. V lost 2 bases and J lost 0 bases; the stretch between them is 11 bases long. This clonotype was obtained from a woman aged 40 to 50 in good health. Recombination connected TRBV18 to TRBJ1-3; there is no confident call for the D gene. Sequencing was done on a sample of PBMCs. In nucleotides, the sequence is TGTGCCAGCTCACCAAGTGCCACTTTCTCTGGAAACACCATATATTTT. This is translated as CASSPSATFSGNTIYF.